One sample yielded the 27 T cell receptor beta chains listed below, sequenced in a study of cytomegalovirus exposure and HLA in healthy donors. The PCR used 60 Vbeta and 13 Jbeta primers. TCRdb keeps only in-frame clones here, not all; method: immunoSEQ multiplex PCR. The sample has 90,000 to 120,000 clones; approximately 73% are singletons. Sequencing input: PBMCs. The source of these receptors is a young man in good health and CMV-seronegative.

This chain connects TRBV9 to TRBJ2-3, with TRBD2 identical over 10 bases. This CDR3 is built from 13 residues. Trimming took 6 bases from V and 14 from J; bases not matched to a gene: 12. CDR1 SGDLS and CDR2 YYNGEE come from the germline V gene. The CDR3 protein is CASNLETSGPGYF. CDR3 nucleotides: TGTGCCAGCAACCTCGAGACTAGCGGGCCGGGGTATTTT.

This chain links TRBV5-1 with TRBJ2-3; 8 positions agree with TRBD2. Per the germline V gene, CDR1 is SGHRS and CDR2 is YFSETQ. The CDR3 runs to 15 residues. With 0 bases clipped from V and 7 bases from J, the junction kept 7 bases outside the gene matches. As DNA, the CDR3 is TGCGCCAGCAGCTTGGGGGTAGCGGGGCCACATACGCAGTATTTT. As protein: CASSLGVAGPHTQYF.

This sequence joins TRBV19 and TRBJ2-3, with D uncertain. The V and J ends lost 0 bases and 6 bases respectively, with 16 bases between them. Germline V gives CDR1 LNHDA, CDR2 SQIVND (reference sequence). The CDR3 consists of 16 residues. CDR3 DNA sequence: TGTGCCAGTAGTATAGAGGCTAGTGGCGTGTTTGATACGCAGTATTTT. Its protein product is CASSIEASGVFDTQYF.

The gene calls are TRBV30 and TRBJ2-7; weak D call: TRBD1 (5 bases). This CDR3 contains 15 residues. V lost 5 bases and J 0 bases, leaving 17 bases between the germline ends. CDR1 is GTSNPN, CDR2 SVGIG, per germline (reference sequence). The CDR3 DNA reads TGTGCCTGGGACCCCTATCGTGGACACTCCTACGAGCAGTACTTC. Amino acid sequence: CAWDPYRGHSYEQYF.

The chain couples TRBV5-1 to TRBJ1-1; D ambiguous. The germline V gene has CDR1 SGHRS and CDR2 YFSETQ. The CDR3 loop spans 15 amino acids. Between the trimmed V and J ends, which lost 4 bases and 0 bases, there was a span of 13 bases. For the CDR3, the DNA is TGCGCCAGCAGCCCGGAGGTGGCCATGAACACTGAAGCTTTCTTT. Translated, it gives CASSPEVAMNTEAFF.

V usage is TRBV7-9 and J usage is TRBJ1-1; maybe TRBD1 (6 bases). Germline-derived CDR1 and CDR2 are SEHNR and FQNEAQ (reference sequence). The CDR3 covers 13 residues. Trimming took off 5 bases at V and 3 bases at J, with 10 bases between the two ends. Here the CDR3 reads CASSLSGDTEAFF. CDR3 nucleotides: TGTGCCAGCAGCCTATCAGGGGACACTGAAGCTTTCTTT.

The chain couples TRBV4-2 to TRBJ2-3; 7 bases are shared with TRBD2. This CDR3 is 16 amino acids long. V shed 2 bases and J 4 bases; nucleotides not matched to a gene: 9. Germline CDR1 is LGHNA and CDR2 is YNFKEQ. The CDR3 region is CASSQRPGGGADTQYF. In DNA, the CDR3 is TGTGCCAGCAGCCAAAGACCCGGGGGAGGGGCAGATACGCAGTATTTT.

The chain employs TRBV18 and TRBJ1-2; TRBD1 matches 8 bases. V lost 3 bases to trimming and J lost 5 bases; unmatched junction nucleotides: 8. CDR3 length: 15 residues. Germline assignment: CDR1 KGHSH and CDR2 LQKENI. CDR3 loop: CASSPTGTGDYGYTF. CDR3 sequence (DNA): TGTGCCAGCTCACCTACAGGGACAGGCGATTATGGCTACACCTTC.

J is TRBJ2-1 and V is TRBV6-5; tentative D call: TRBD2 (5 bases). Germline V gene data show CDR1 as MNHEY and CDR2 as SVGAGI. The ends were cut back, 0 bases at V and 1 base at J, with 10 bases in the middle. The CDR3 has 16 residues. The DNA for the CDR3 is TGTGCCAGCAGTTACTCGTCGGGGTTGTCCTACAATGAGCAGTTCTTC. Its translation: CASSYSSGLSYNEQFF.

This rearrangement joins TRBV29-1 to TRBJ1-1; 7 bases fit TRBD1. Germline lookup yields CDR1 SQVTM and CDR2 ANQGSEA. This CDR3 has 12 residues. J was trimmed by 3 bases and V by 5 bases; bases with no gene match: 3. The CDR3 DNA is TGCAGCGTTCTACAGGGGCACACTGAAGCTTTCTTT. This gives the protein CSVLQGHTEAFF.

About this clone: The junction departs from germline at one end; a sequencing error may be responsible. The chain recombines TRBV6-5 with TRBJ1-1; a possible D gene is TRBD1 (6 bases). The CDR3 runs 13 residues. Per germline, CDR1 MNHEY and CDR2 SVGAGI. The CDR3 DNA reads TGTGCCAGCAGTCCCAGTGGGGGCACTGAAGCTTTTTTT. Amino acids: CASSPSGGTEAFF.

This rearrangement joins TRBV19 to TRBJ2-7; a weak D match, TRBD1 (6 bases). V lost 2 bases and J lost 0, with 11 bases in between. This CDR3 comprises 15 residues. Germline loops: CDR1 LNHDA, CDR2 SQIVND (reference sequence). Written as DNA, the CDR3 is TGTGCCAGTAGTATATCAGGACAGAGCTCCTACGAGCAGTACTTC. Translated, it gives CASSISGQSSYEQYF. The full variable domain, completed using reference TRBV19 and TRBJ2-7, is DGGITQSPKYLFRKEGQNVTLSCEQNLNHDAMYWYRQDPGQGLRLIYYSQIVNDFQKGDIAEGYSVSREKKESFPLTVTSAQKNPTAFYLCASSISGQSSYEQYFGPGTRLTVT.

This rearrangement joins TRBV11-2 to TRBJ2-7; perhaps TRBD1 as D (6 bases). The V and J ends lost 5 bases and 3 bases respectively, with 11 bases between them. The CDR3 length is 13 residues. The germline CDR1 and CDR2 sequences are SGHAT and FQNNGV. CDR3 region: CASSANRDYEQYF. Written as DNA, the CDR3 is TGTGCCAGCAGCGCCAACAGGGACTACGAGCAGTACTTC.

The V gene is TRBV19, the J gene TRBJ2-7; D is possibly TRBD1 (6 bases). This CDR3 has 14 residues. Germline V CDR1 and CDR2: LNHDA, SQIVND (reference sequence). V was cut by 5 bases and J by 0 bases, with 11 bases left in between. The CDR3 region has the DNA TGTGCCAGTAGTTGGGGGCCTAGCTCCTACGAGCAGTACTTC. Translating gives CASSWGPSSYEQYF.

The rearrangement uses TRBV2 and TRBJ1-5; 8 positions match TRBD1. Germline V gives CDR1 SNHLY, CDR2 FYNNEI. CDR3 size: 14 residues. The junction had 1 base not matched to a gene; V was cut back by 4 bases and J by 2 bases. In DNA, the CDR3 is TGTGCCAGCAGTGCAGGGGGCGGCAATCAGCCCCAGCATTTT. Translated, it gives CASSAGGGNQPQHF. The whole variable domain, remainder taken from reference TRBV2 and TRBJ1-5, is EPEVTQTPSHQVTQMGQEVILRCVPISNHLYFYWYRQILGQKVEFLVSFYNNEISEKSEIFDDQFSVERPDGSNFTLKIRSTKLEDSAMYFCASSAGGGNQPQHFGDGTRLSIL.

J is TRBJ2-2 and V is TRBV4-2; 10 bases are a match to TRBD2. Per germline, CDR1 LGHNA and CDR2 YNFKEQ. The J segment lost 4 bases and the V segment lost 1 base, leaving 6 bases of the junction unmatched. The CDR3 consists of 17 residues. The CDR3 bases are TGTGCCAGCAGCCAAGCGGTCCAGCGGGGGGGCACCGGGGAGCTGTTTTTT. This gives the protein CASSQAVQRGGTGELFF.

CDR3 DNA: TGCAGCGTTGGAATTGGCGGGACTACCCGATACAATGAGCAGTTCTTC. Protein product: CSVGIGGTTRYNEQFF. The rearrangement uses TRBV29-1 and TRBJ2-1; TRBD2 matches at 7 bases. Germline V gene data show CDR1 as SQVTM and CDR2 as ANQGSEA. The V and J ends lost 4 bases and 4 bases, in that order; junction bases with no gene match: 13. The CDR3 runs to 16 residues.

The CDR3 is CASSSDSGSYNEQFF. As DNA, the CDR3 is TGCGCCAGCAGCTCCGACAGTGGCTCCTACAATGAGCAGTTCTTC. The chain carries TRBV5-1 and TRBJ2-1; possibly TRBD1 for D (5 bases). CDR3 size: 15 residues. Per germline, CDR1 SGHRS and CDR2 YFSETQ. Between the trimmed V and J ends, which lost 3 bases and 0 bases, there was a span of 10 bases.

V usage is TRBV7-6 and J usage is TRBJ2-5, with a tentative D call TRBD2 (7 bases). Trimming pared 1 base from V and 6 bases from J, leaving 18 bases between. Looked up from germline, CDR1 is SGHVS and CDR2 is FNYEAQ. This CDR3 comprises 16 residues. The chain's CDR3 is CASSLEASGGGKTQYF. In DNA form, the CDR3 reads TGTGCCAGCAGCTTAGAGGCTAGCGGAGGGGGAAAGACCCAGTACTTC.

The V and J genes are TRBV5-7 and TRBJ1-3, with 8 bases that match TRBD1. TRBV5-7 is known as an ORF, though its function is uncertain. The V segment lost 2 bases and the J segment 0 bases; nucleotides outside the gene matches: 13. The CDR3 is made up of 19 amino acids. As DNA, the CDR3 is TGTGCCAGCAGCTTTGGACAGGGCCATACCGCTCTCTCTGGAAACACCATATATTTT. Translation: CASSFGQGHTALSGNTIYF.

The V and J genes are TRBV28 and TRBJ1-4; no reliable D call. The CDR3 sequence is 16 residues long. The V gene's germline CDR1 is MDHEN and CDR2 SYDVKM. V shed 4 bases and J shed 0 bases, with 12 bases lying between them. The CDR3 coding sequence is TGTGCCAGCAGTTCGCCGACTGTCGCAACTAATGAAAAACTGTTTTTT. Translation gives CASSSPTVATNEKLFF.

This clone has only one observation. The chain has TRBV7-8 and TRBJ1-4; TRBD1 matches 8 bases. Trimming cost V 5 bases and J 8 bases; bases outside gene matches: 7. The germline CDR1 and CDR2 sequences are SGHVS and FQNEAQ. There are 14 residues in the CDR3. CDR3: CASSLDRGGEKLFF. The CDR3 DNA follows: TGTGCCAGCAGCCTCGACAGGGGCGGAGAAAAACTGTTTTTT. Full variable domain (outside the CDR3, taken from reference TRBV7-8 and TRBJ1-4): GAGVSQSPRYKVAKRGQDVALRCDPISGHVSLFWYQQALGQGPEFLTYFQNEAQLDKSGLPSDRFFAERPEGSVSTLKIQRTQQEDSAVYLCASSLDRGGEKLFFGSGTQLSVL.

This chain uses TRBV9 with TRBJ2-1, with 12 positions matching TRBD2. V lost 3 bases and J lost 0; bases outside the gene matches: 13. This CDR3 region has 20 residues. Germline assignment: CDR1 SGDLS and CDR2 YYNGEE. CDR3 protein: CASSEGGGLAGLSSYNEQFF. The CDR3 nucleotides read TGTGCCAGCAGCGAGGGGGGGGGACTAGCGGGCCTAAGCTCCTACAATGAGCAGTTCTTC.

The rearrangement uses TRBV6-5 and TRBJ1-2, with 7 bases lining up with TRBD1. Trimming cost V 6 bases and J 4 bases; bases outside gene matches: 11. This CDR3 is built from 15 residues. Germline lookup yields CDR1 MNHEY and CDR2 SVGAGI. CDR3 amino acids: CASSPYQGGVYGYTF. Here the CDR3 DNA reads TGTGCCAGCAGCCCTTACCAGGGGGGAGTCTATGGCTACACCTTC.

Relative to its sample, this clone is medium-sized. The V gene is TRBV2, the J gene TRBJ2-7, with D unclear. Germline loops: CDR1 SNHLY, CDR2 FYNNEI. The CDR3 spans 15 residues. V was pared by 1 base and J by 6 bases, with 16 bases between. CDR3: CASSEGVVAPSEQYF. CDR3 DNA: TGTGCCAGCAGTGAAGGGGTGGTAGCCCCCTCCGAGCAGTACTTC.

This chain connects TRBV7-9 to TRBJ2-5; D might be TRBD1 (5 bases). This CDR3 is 15 amino acids long. Germline values: CDR1 SEHNR, CDR2 FQNEAQ (reference sequence). V was trimmed by 5 bases and J by 3 bases, leaving 16 bases between them. The chain's CDR3 is CASSATSGNEETQYF. For the CDR3, the DNA is TGTGCCAGCAGCGCGACTTCAGGGAACGAAGAGACCCAGTACTTC.

The chain carries TRBV7-9 and TRBJ2-1; a possible D gene is TRBD2 (7 bases). The germline V gene has CDR1 SEHNR and CDR2 FQNEAQ (reference sequence). The CDR3 loop spans 15 amino acids. Trimming cost V 6 bases and J 7 bases, with 19 bases left between them. DNA of the CDR3: TGTGCCAGCAGTTCCAACGCGGGGGCCGGGAATGAGCAGTTCTTC. Encoded protein: CASSSNAGAGNEQFF. The entire variable domain, with the rest obtained from reference TRBV7-9 and TRBJ2-1, is as follows: DTGVSQNPRHKITKRGQNVTFRCDPISEHNRLYWYRQTLGQGPEFLTYFQNEAQLEKSRLLSDRFSAERPKGSFSTLEIQRTEQGDSAMYLCASSSNAGAGNEQFFGPGTRLTVL.